The present entry profiles one T cell receptor beta chain with its context. Its target antigen remains unknown. Base qualities are missing; no much larger clone stands one base away. TCRbeta CDR3 regions were amplified from genomic DNA by means of the immunoSEQ Assay, a bias-controlled multiplex PCR. As for the authors' bioinformatics: The number of nucleated cells in each sample was estimated by amplification of reference gene primers within the assay. Sequence reads were collapsed and filtered to measure the absolute abundance of every unique TCRbeta CDR3 rearrangement. For each sample, productive Simpson clonality was calculated as the square root of Simpson's diversity index across productive rearrangements. The table comes from immuneACCESS by way of TCRdb, which keeps in-frame sequences with V and J called. Part of the clones is missing from these tables; in studies checked, under half for an unresolved V gene and the rest for unknown reasons. That table furnishes V, J and clone size, whereas the DNA furnished D and trimming. In all, the sample holds around 300,000 clones, and about nine tenths of those were seen once. The biggest ten clones account for about 3% of the sample.

Collaborating institutions collected whole blood in K2EDTA tubes following their own protocols. Collaborator samples were shipped for TCRbeta analysis as frozen whole blood, isolated PBMCs, or DNA extracted from either sample type. This entry comes from a study of blood T cell repertoires in COVID-19 (dated by TCRdb to the early 2020s). Turning to the overall study: Collaborator samples came from the United States, Italy and Spain and covered acute and convalescent phases of COVID-19. The material from the prospective study consisted of cDNA or gDNA derived from T cells, B-cell-depleted T cells, or PBMCs. Deeply sampled blood TCRbeta repertoires from subjects exposed to, actively infected with, or recovered from COVID-19 were included in the dataset. The repertoires were made available in a free public database intended to serve as a resource for research on the immune response to SARS-CoV-2. Samples were obtained from the ongoing ImmuneRACE study (first 160 participants) and from over 1,000 subjects provided by 6 global collaborators. Nearly every sample came with metadata listing a de-identified subject ID, COVID-19 status, age in years and sex. Where available, HLA class I and class II types were obtained from metadata supplied by the sample provider rather than from assay-based typing.

Points the paper makes about the study in general: The amount of clinical and demographic metadata varied by source and participant and was provided uncurated.

The TCR originated in a woman aged 25 to 45 with active or convalescent COVID-19. The sequenced material came from peripheral blood.

The nucleotide sequence reads TGTGCCAGCAGCTTATATTCCGGGGAGGCCGGGGAGCTGTTTTTT. This codes for CASSLYSGEAGELFF. This chain joins TRBV7-3 to TRBJ2-2, with a weak D call of TRBD2 (6 bases match). The CDR3 runs 15 amino acids, cysteine and phenylalanine included. The CDR3 DNA has 45 bases and is translated from base 1. Looking up the germline V gene yields CDR1 SGHTA and CDR2 FQGTGA. V and J lose 2 bases and 6 bases, and a span of 13 bases separates them.